The rows below give T cell receptor beta chains drawn from one sample of a study of cytomegalovirus exposure and HLA in healthy donors. Method: immunoSEQ multiplex PCR; TCRdb's copy keeps in-frame clones and lacks some. Of around 180,000 clones in the sample, approximately 81% were seen once. The sequencing input was PBMCs. The source is a boy younger than 18 in good health and CMV-seronegative. The CDR3 runs from the conserved cysteine through the conserved F or W.

j_gene: TRBJ1-2; v_gene: TRBV7-2; CDR3aa: CASTKRTGTVWYGYTF
j_gene: TRBJ2-1; v_gene: TRBV5-6; CDR3aa: CASSLGASGDNEQFF
j_gene: TRBJ1-3; v_gene: TRBV5-6; CDR3aa: CASSLGQGAPGNTIYF
j_gene: TRBJ2-7; v_gene: TRBV5-1; CDR3aa: CASSLAGGSHEQYF
j_gene: .; v_gene: TRBV29-1; CDR3aa: CSVVESRGLAPYEQYF
j_gene: TRBJ1-6; v_gene: TRBV6-1; CDR3aa: CASSELPGVNSPLHF
j_gene: TRBJ2-5; v_gene: TRBV4-1; CDR3aa: CASSHSDLVGETQYF
j_gene: TRBJ2-5; v_gene: TRBV27; CDR3aa: CASSLTQGIGETQYF
j_gene: TRBJ2-3; v_gene: TRBV11-2; CDR3aa: CASRTKIRRDTQYF
j_gene: TRBJ1-1; v_gene: TRBV28; CDR3aa: CASSPGQGRRVNTEAFF
j_gene: TRBJ1-2; v_gene: TRBV10-2; CDR3aa: CASSESGGIDSSGYTF
j_gene: TRBJ2-2; v_gene: TRBV6-1; CDR3aa: CASNGGLAATGELFF
j_gene: TRBJ1-1; v_gene: TRBV9; CDR3aa: CASSPGGGRWAEAFF
j_gene: TRBJ1-5; v_gene: TRBV19; CDR3aa: CASRGQGGNQPQHF
j_gene: TRBJ1-5; v_gene: TRBV6-1; CDR3aa: CASRTKTGGGQPQHF
j_gene: TRBJ2-7; v_gene: TRBV30; CDR3aa: CAWSEGGQGRYEQYF
j_gene: TRBJ1-6; v_gene: TRBV27; CDR3aa: CASSWSRRQGNSPLHF
j_gene: TRBJ1-1; v_gene: TRBV27; CDR3aa: CASSFQRQTEAFF
j_gene: TRBJ1-6; v_gene: TRBV7-2; CDR3aa: CASSFKQGDSSYNPPLHF
j_gene: TRBJ2-1; v_gene: TRBV7-2; CDR3aa: CASSFDLAVQTPNEQFF
j_gene: TRBJ2-1; v_gene: TRBV6-5; CDR3aa: CASIGGGGSNEQFF
j_gene: TRBJ1-1; v_gene: TRBV30; CDR3aa: CAWKLSEAFF
j_gene: TRBJ1-2; v_gene: TRBV6-4; CDR3aa: CASSEAYRAYGYTF
j_gene: TRBJ1-5; v_gene: TRBV30; CDR3aa: CAWSGGGETQPQHF
j_gene: TRBJ2-5; v_gene: TRBV7-3; CDR3aa: CASSLSREETQYF
j_gene: TRBJ2-6; v_gene: TRBV4-3; CDR3aa: CASSQAGGANVLTF
j_gene: TRBJ1-1; v_gene: TRBV27; CDR3aa: CASSFLTQGVTEAFF
j_gene: TRBJ1-4; v_gene: TRBV6-5; CDR3aa: CASARVWNEKLFF
j_gene: TRBJ2-7; v_gene: TRBV19; CDR3aa: CASSTMTGGSYEQYF
j_gene: TRBJ1-6; v_gene: TRBV9; CDR3aa: CASSDDRDSPLHF
j_gene: TRBJ1-5; v_gene: TRBV7-2; CDR3aa: CASSHGQGANQPQHF
j_gene: TRBJ1-1; v_gene: TRBV12-5; CDR3aa: CASGLNSFTEAFF
j_gene: TRBJ2-6; v_gene: TRBV5-1; CDR3aa: CASSFSALGSSGANVLTF
j_gene: TRBJ1-1; v_gene: TRBV11-2; CDR3aa: CASSLNTEAFF
j_gene: TRBJ1-2; v_gene: TRBV4-1; CDR3aa: CASALTGRSGYTF
j_gene: TRBJ2-7; v_gene: TRBV28; CDR3aa: CASSGLAEWESSYEQYF
j_gene: TRBJ2-4; v_gene: TRBV11-3; CDR3aa: CASSYGASNIQYF
j_gene: TRBJ2-7; v_gene: TRBV13; CDR3aa: CASIRLAGTYEQYF
j_gene: TRBJ2-1; v_gene: TRBV7-2; CDR3aa: CASSLVSGTYNEQFF
j_gene: TRBJ1-2; v_gene: TRBV19; CDR3aa: CASPFYGYTF
j_gene: TRBJ1-3; v_gene: TRBV10-3; CDR3aa: CAIGGSSGNTIYF
j_gene: TRBJ1-2; v_gene: TRBV4-3; CDR3aa: CASSQEVSASGIYGYTF
j_gene: TRBJ1-6; v_gene: TRBV14; CDR3aa: CASSQTTGGGSPLHF
j_gene: TRBJ1-5; v_gene: TRBV27; CDR3aa: CASSPGQFTQPQHF
j_gene: TRBJ1-1; v_gene: TRBV30; CDR3aa: CAWGDKSRTEAFF
j_gene: TRBJ1-5; v_gene: TRBV12-5; CDR3aa: CASGRTGVLGQPQHF
j_gene: TRBJ1-2; v_gene: TRBV7-8; CDR3aa: CASSLTNREYGYTF
j_gene: TRBJ2-4; v_gene: TRBV5-4; CDR3aa: CASSSEVWGVAKNIQYF